A single sample is the source of the 2 T cell receptor beta chains below, sequenced in a study of cytomegalovirus exposure and HLA in healthy donors. In the PCR, 60 Vbeta and 13 Jbeta primers were used. Profiled with immunoSEQ multiplex PCR; TCRdb holds only in-frame clones, not every one. The repertoire holds about 130,000 clones, around 80% seen once, with around 1.5% in the top ten. Sample: PBMCs. These receptors were taken from a young woman in good health and CMV-seronegative.

This sequence joins TRBV13 and TRBJ2-7; D is perhaps TRBD2 (5 bases). Germline assignment: CDR1 PRHDT and CDR2 FYEKMQ (reference sequence). The CDR3 loop spans 19 amino acids. Trimming took 2 bases from V and 0 from J, leaving 23 bases between them. CDR3 in DNA: TGTGCCAGCAGCTTAATTACGAGGCGGCTCAAGGGAGACTCCTACGAGCAGTACTTC. Its translation: CASSLITRRLKGDSYEQYF.

The V gene is TRBV20-1, the J gene TRBJ2-5; maybe TRBD1 (5 bases). CDR1 is DFQATT, CDR2 SNEGSKA, per germline (reference sequence). CDR3 length equals 11 residues. Trimming removed 6 bases at V and 2 bases at J, with 7 bases between. The CDR3 loop is CSAQGQETQYF. The CDR3 coding sequence is TGCAGTGCCCAGGGACAAGAGACCCAGTACTTC.